This TCR beta chain was sequenced in a study of Graves' ophthalmopathy and Graves' hyperthyroidism. Amplification targeted the TCR beta CDR3 regions, with RNA transcripts as the source material. RT-PCR in the first round used HTBI primers; a second-round multiplex PCR followed. TCRdb re-called the multiplex PCR reads with MiXCR, one entry per CDR3 protein. Of some 410,000 distinct CDR3 sequences listed, 20% to 25% were seen once; the top ten hold more than 2.5%. At least ten counts were recorded for this clonotype. The origin of this receptor is a woman under 30 with stable Graves' hyperthyroidism. Sequencing was done on a sample of peripheral blood.

The CDR3 nucleotides are TGCAGCGTTGGACCAGGGGGCGGGTTAGGGGGCTACACCTTC. This encodes CSVGPGGGLGGYTF. The chain employs TRBV29-1 and TRBJ1-2; 8 positions agree with TRBD1. The germline V gene encodes CDR1 SQVTM and CDR2 ANQGSEA. The V gene end was trimmed by 4 bases and the J gene end by 8 bases; junction bases not matched to a gene: 12. This CDR3 region has 14 residues.